This TCR beta chain derives from a study of T cells in Graves' hyperthyroidism and ophthalmopathy. With regard to this clonotype: Its antigen is still unknown.

Study-wide results and caveats: From stable hyperthyroidism, ophthalmopathy was separated by a 13 V-J model.

The source material, RNA transcripts, was used to amplify TCR beta CDR3 regions. The HTBI set primed first-round TCR CDR3 RT-PCR. TCRdb processed the multiplex PCR reads anew with MiXCR; each CDR3 protein has one entry. The table shows 490,000 or so distinct CDR3 sequences, with 20% occurring only once. J was trimmed by 5 bases and V by 2 bases; bases with no gene match: 3. CDR1 is MDHEN, CDR2 SYDVKM, per germline. The CDR3 totals 16 residues. V usage is TRBV28 and J usage is TRBJ2-2; TRBD1 agrees at 12 bases. The sequenced sample consisted of blood. The sequence was obtained from a man aged 40-49 years with Graves' ophthalmopathy. For the CDR3, the DNA is TGTGCCAGCAGTTTACGGGACAGGGGGCGGACCGGGGAGCTGTTTTTT. It translates to CASSLRDRGRTGELFF.